The clone carrying this T cell receptor beta chain was seen more than once but under ten times. Antigen unknown. Gene names follow the mouse nomenclature. The sorting of pooled cutaneous lymph node cells relied on CD4, CD8alpha, NKG2D, NKG2ACE and other markers. The authors extracted RNA and reverse transcribed it into cDNA as the sequencing template. TCRdb keeps only in-frame clones here, not all; method: immunoSEQ multiplex PCR. The sample contains under 350,000 clones, none of them singletons. These data belong to a study of CD8+ T cells in alopecia areata. At the level of the study: Skin grafts from roughly 6-12-month-old C3H/HeJ donors with spontaneous alopecia were placed on approximately 6-11-week-old female C3H/HeJ mice.

General observations from the study: Elevated clonality characterized lesional scalp relative to normal scalp, particularly in alopecia totalis/universalis. Possibly as an HLA-related effect, TCR sharing across patients appeared less clear than in mice.

Sequences were obtained from CD4+ T cells sorted from a lymph node. This TCR came from a C3H/HeJ mouse with alopecia areata. This strain has MHC haplotype H2-k.

This CDR3 reads CTCSPGLANTGQLYF. Incomplete CDR3 DNA: TGCACCTGCAGTCCGGGACTTGCAAACACCGGG. The chain uses TRBV1 and TRBJ2-2; the D gene is possibly TRBD2 (6 bases). The read terminates 4 residues before the CDR3 end, so the remaining end is supplied by the germline J gene. The V gene's germline CDR1 is NSQYPW and CDR2 LRSPGD (reference sequence). The CDR3 is 15 residues long. V lost 5 bases to trimming and J lost 0 bases, with 10 bases between them.